The clone carrying this T cell receptor (beta chain) was seen once. Profiled with immunoSEQ multiplex PCR; TCRdb holds only in-frame clones, not every one. The sample has over 110,000 clones, 70% to 80% seen once. The source of the sample is a study of blood T cell repertoires in COVID-19. Sequences were obtained from peripheral blood. The source of this sequence is a man aged 55 to 70 with acute or convalescent COVID-19.

In DNA form, the CDR3 reads TGTGCCAGCAGCTTAGGGGACTCCTCCGAGACCCAGTACTTC. Translation gives CASSLGDSSETQYF. The rearrangement joins TRBV11-2 to TRBJ2-5; possible D gene TRBD2, 6 bases. The ends were cut back, 1 base at V and 5 bases at J, with 11 bases in the middle. This CDR3 has 14 residues. Germline V gene sequence: CDR1 SGHAT, CDR2 FQNNGV.